This T cell receptor beta chain was obtained from a study of regulatory T cells in long-lasting Graves disease. Points from the study as a whole: TCR diversity was lower in persistent Graves' patients than in newly diagnosed ones.

This clonotype showed up many times. What it binds is unknown. Time point described: newly diagnosed GD, antithyroid drugs for less than 3 months. Construction of the TCR library relied on RNA isolated from PBMCs. Construction of TCR beta libraries relied on iRepertoire HTBI primers and on Arm-PCR targeting CDR3 regions. Each CDR3 protein gets one entry after TCRdb re-called the multiplex PCR reads with MiXCR. The sample records some 250,000 distinct CDR3 sequences, 15% to 20% being singletons. These records were also assigned to another study, of T cells in Graves' hyperthyroidism and ophthalmopathy. As that study records: Any patient presenting with uncontrolled infection, other autoimmune disease, pregnancy or lactation was left out.

The starting material was peripheral blood mononuclear cells (PBMCs), obtained at new diagnosis, from a patient treated with antithyroid drugs. The TCR sequence derives from a woman aged 30 to 39 with Graves disease.

The DNA for the CDR3 is TGTGCCAGCAGTTTAGCGGGGGGGAACTACGAGCAGTACTTC. Translation gives CASSLAGGNYEQYF. The V gene is TRBV28, the J gene TRBJ2-7; 9 bases line up with TRBD2. J lost 3 bases, V lost 2 bases, and 2 bases had no gene match. Germline assignment: CDR1 MDHEN and CDR2 SYDVKM. The CDR3 sequence is 14 residues long.